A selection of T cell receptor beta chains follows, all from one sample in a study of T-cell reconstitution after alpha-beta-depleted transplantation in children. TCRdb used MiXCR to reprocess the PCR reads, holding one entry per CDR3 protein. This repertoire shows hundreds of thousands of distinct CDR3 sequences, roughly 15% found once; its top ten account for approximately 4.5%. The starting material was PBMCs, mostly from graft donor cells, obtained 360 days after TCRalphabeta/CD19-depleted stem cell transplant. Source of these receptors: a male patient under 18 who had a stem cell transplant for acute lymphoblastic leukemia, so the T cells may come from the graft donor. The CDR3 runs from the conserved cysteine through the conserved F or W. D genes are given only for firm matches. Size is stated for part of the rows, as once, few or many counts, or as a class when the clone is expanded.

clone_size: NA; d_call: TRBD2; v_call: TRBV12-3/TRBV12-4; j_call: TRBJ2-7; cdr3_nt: TGTGCCAGCAGTTCAACGCAAGGGACTACCCGGCGGCAGTACTTC; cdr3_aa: CASSSTQGTTRRQYF
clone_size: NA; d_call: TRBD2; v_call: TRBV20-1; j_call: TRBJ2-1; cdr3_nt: TGCAGTGCTAGCTTTAGCGGGGCGACCTACAATGAGCAGTTCTTC; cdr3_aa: CSASFSGATYNEQFF
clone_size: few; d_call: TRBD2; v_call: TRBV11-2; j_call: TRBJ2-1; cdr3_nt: TGTGCCAGCAGCCTCAGACTAGCGGGAGGGAGTGGCTACAATGAGCAGTTCTTC; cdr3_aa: CASSLRLAGGSGYNEQFF
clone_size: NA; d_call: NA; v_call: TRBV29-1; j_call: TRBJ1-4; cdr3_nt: TGCAGCGTTGATACCGGAGTGACTAATGAAAAACTGTTTTTT; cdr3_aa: CSVDTGVTNEKLFF
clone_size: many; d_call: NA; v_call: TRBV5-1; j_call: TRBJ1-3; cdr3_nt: TGCGCCAGCAGCGTCGACAGCCTCTCTGGAAACACCATATATTTT; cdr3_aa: CASSVDSLSGNTIYF
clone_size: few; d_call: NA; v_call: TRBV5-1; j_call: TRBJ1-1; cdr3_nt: TGCGCCAGCAGCTTGGTGAGTGATACTGAAGCTTTCTTT; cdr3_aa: CASSLVSDTEAFF
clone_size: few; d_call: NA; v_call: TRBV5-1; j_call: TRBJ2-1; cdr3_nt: TGCGCCAGCAGCTTCCTTAGGGGCTCCGCGGCCAATGAGCAGTTCTTC; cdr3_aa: CASSFLRGSAANEQFF
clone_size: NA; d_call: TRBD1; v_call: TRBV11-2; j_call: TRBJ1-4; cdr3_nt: TGTGCCAGCAGCAGGGACAGCCTAATAGGAAAACTGTTTTTT; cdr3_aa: CASSRDSLIGKLFF
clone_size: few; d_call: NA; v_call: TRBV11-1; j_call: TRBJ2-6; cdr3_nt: TGTGCCAGCAGCTGGGACAGGGCCAACGTCCTGACTTTC; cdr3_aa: CASSWDRANVLTF
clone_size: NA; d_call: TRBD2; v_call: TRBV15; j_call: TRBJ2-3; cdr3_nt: TGTGCCACCAGCAGAGGGTGGGAGGGTGCAGATACGCAGTATTTT; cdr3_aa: CATSRGWEGADTQYF
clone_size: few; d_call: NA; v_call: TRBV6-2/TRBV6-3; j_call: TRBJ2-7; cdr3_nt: TGTGCCAGCGCGGTACTTATCTACGAGCAGTACTTC; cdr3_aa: CASAVLIYEQYF
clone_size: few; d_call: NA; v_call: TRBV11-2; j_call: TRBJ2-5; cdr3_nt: TGTGCCAGCAGCTTGTCAAACTTCCAAGAGACCCAGTACTTC; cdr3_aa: CASSLSNFQETQYF
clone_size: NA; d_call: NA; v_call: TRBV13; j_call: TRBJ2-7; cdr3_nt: TGTGCCAGCAGCTTAGGGGGTGTGGAGGAGCAGTACTTC; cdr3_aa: CASSLGGVEEQYF
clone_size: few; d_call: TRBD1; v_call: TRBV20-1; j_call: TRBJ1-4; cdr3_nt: TGCAGTGCTAGATCCTATCGGGACAGGCTTTATAATGAAAAACTGTTTTTT; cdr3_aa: CSARSYRDRLYNEKLFF
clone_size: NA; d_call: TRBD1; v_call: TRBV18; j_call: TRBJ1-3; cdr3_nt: TGTGCCAGCTCACCCACGGGACAGGCCTGGAAAGATGGAAACACCATATATTTT; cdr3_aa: CASSPTGQAWKDGNTIYF
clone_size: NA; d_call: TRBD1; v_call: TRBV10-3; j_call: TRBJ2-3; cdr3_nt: TGTGCCCTTAGTCCCACAGGGGTCAACACAGATACGCAGTATTTT; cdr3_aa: CALSPTGVNTDTQYF
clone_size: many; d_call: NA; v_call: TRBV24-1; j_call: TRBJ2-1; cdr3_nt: TGTGCCACCAGTGACCCATCTAGCTCCTACAATGAGCAGTTCTTC; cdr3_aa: CATSDPSSSYNEQFF
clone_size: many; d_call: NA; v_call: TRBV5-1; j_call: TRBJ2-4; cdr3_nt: TGCGCCAGCAGCTTGAGTACCGGGACGGTAAACATTCAGTACTTC; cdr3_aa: CASSLSTGTVNIQYF
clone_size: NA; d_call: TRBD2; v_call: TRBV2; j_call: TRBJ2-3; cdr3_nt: TGTGCCAGCAACATAAGGACTAGCGGGACCCGCAGCACAGATACGCAGTATTTT; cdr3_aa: CASNIRTSGTRSTDTQYF
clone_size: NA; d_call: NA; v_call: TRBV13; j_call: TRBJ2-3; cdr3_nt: TGTGCCAGCAGCCCGGGTGTCGACACAGATACGCAGTATTTT; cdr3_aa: CASSPGVDTDTQYF
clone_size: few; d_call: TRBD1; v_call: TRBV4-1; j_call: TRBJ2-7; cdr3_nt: TGCGCCAGCAGCCCCACCCCGGGACAGGGGCCTTACGAGCAGTACTTC; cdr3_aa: CASSPTPGQGPYEQYF
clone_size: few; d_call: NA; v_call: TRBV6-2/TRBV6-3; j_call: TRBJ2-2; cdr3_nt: TGTGCCAGCAGTTACAGACAACAGGGAGTCGCCGGGGAGCTGTTTTTT; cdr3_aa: CASSYRQQGVAGELFF
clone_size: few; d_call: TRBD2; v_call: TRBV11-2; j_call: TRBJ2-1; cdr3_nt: TGTGCCAGCAGCTTAGATGCTAGCGGAAGCTCCTACAATGAGCAGTTCTTC; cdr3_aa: CASSLDASGSSYNEQFF
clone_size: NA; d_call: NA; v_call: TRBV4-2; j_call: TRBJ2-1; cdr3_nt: TGTGCCAGCAGCCCTAGACGTGTGTCTAACAATGAGCAGTTCTTC; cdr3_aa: CASSPRRVSNNEQFF
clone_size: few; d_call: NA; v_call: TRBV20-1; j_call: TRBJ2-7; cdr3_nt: TGCAGTGCAAAGAGGGCCCAAGTTTCCTACGAGCAGTACTTC; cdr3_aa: CSAKRAQVSYEQYF
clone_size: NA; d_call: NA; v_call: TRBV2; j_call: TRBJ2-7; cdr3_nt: TGTGCCAGCAGTGAACTAGTCCTCTACGAGCAGTACTTC; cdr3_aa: CASSELVLYEQYF
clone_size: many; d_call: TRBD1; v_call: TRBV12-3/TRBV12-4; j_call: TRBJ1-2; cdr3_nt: TGTGCCAGCAGTTTAGACCGGGACAGCTTATATGGCTACACCTTC; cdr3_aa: CASSLDRDSLYGYTF
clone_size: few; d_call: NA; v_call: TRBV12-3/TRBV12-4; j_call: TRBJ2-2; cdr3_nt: TGTGCCAGCCAAAACCCTCCGGGGACCAGCGGGGAGCTGTTTTTT; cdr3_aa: CASQNPPGTSGELFF
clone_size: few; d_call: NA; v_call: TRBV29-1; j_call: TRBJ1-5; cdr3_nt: TGCAGCGTTGAGGGGGAGAGTAGCAATCAGCCCCAGCATTTT; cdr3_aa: CSVEGESSNQPQHF
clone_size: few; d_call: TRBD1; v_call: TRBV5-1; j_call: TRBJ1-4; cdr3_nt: TGCGCCAGCAGCTTGGGGACAGGGAAGGGTGAAAAACTGTTTTTT; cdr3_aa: CASSLGTGKGEKLFF
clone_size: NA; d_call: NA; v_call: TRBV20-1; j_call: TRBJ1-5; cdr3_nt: TGCAGTGCTAGAGAGCAGGGGTATAGCAATCAGCCCCAGCATTTT; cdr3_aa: CSAREQGYSNQPQHF
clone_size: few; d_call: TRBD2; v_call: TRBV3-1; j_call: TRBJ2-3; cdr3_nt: TGTGCCAGCAGCCAAGAACTAGCGGGAGCTACCACAGATACGCAGTATTTT; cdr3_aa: CASSQELAGATTDTQYF
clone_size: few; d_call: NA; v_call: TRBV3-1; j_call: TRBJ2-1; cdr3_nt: TGTGCCAGCAGCGCGGGATTTTTAGGGAACAATGAGCAGTTCTTC; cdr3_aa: CASSAGFLGNNEQFF